The next 14 T cell receptor beta chains were all read from a single sample in a study of PD-L1 blockade in urothelial cancer. The table came from immunoSEQ multiplex PCR; TCRdb's copy has only in-frame clones and leaves some out. The repertoire holds 30,000 to 40,000 clones, with more than 65% as singletons. The sample was PBMCs, taken around atezolizumab (anti-PD-L1) treatment. The receptors derive from a man between 65 and 79 years old with urothelial cancer.

The CDR3 here is CASSLTGSQSTYGYTF. The CDR3 bases are TGTGCCAGCAGTTTGACAGGGAGCCAGAGCACCTATGGCTACACCTTC. This sequence joins TRBV6-5 and TRBJ1-2, with 7 nucleotides matching TRBD1. The CDR3 loop spans 16 amino acids. Germline trimming cut 4 bases from V and 4 bases from J; bases unmatched to any gene: 12. Germline V lookup: CDR1 MNHEY, CDR2 SVGAGI.

The rearrangement links TRBV5-5 to TRBJ1-2; D might be TRBD1 (5 bases). CDR1 is SGHKS, CDR2 YYEKEE, per germline (reference sequence). Trimming removed 5 bases from V and 8 bases from J, with 16 bases in between. The CDR3 loop spans 13 amino acids. CDR3 nucleotide sequence: TGTGCCAGCAGTACCGGGGGGGGTGGCGGCTACACCTTC. Translating it yields CASSTGGGGGYTF.

The chain has TRBV6-1 and TRBJ1-6, with D unclear. Deletions cut 1 base from V and 4 bases from J, with 17 bases between. The CDR3 is made up of 18 amino acids. CDR1 and CDR2 from the germline V gene are MNHNS and SASEGT. CDR3 sequence (DNA): TGTGCCAGCAGTGAAGGGAGTTGGCTGCGCCGTTATAATTCACCCCTCCACTTT. Translated, it gives CASSEGSWLRRYNSPLHF.

This chain links TRBV11-3 with TRBJ1-1; perhaps TRBD1 as D (5 bases). CDR3 size: 12 residues. The ends were cut back, 6 bases at V and 4 bases at J, with 9 bases in the middle. The germline CDR1 and CDR2 sequences are SGHNT and YENEEA. This chain's CDR3 is CASSLGPTEAFF. CDR3 DNA sequence: TGTGCCAGCAGTCTGGGGCCCACTGAAGCTTTCTTT.

The J gene is TRBJ1-5, the V gene TRBV29-1; no clear D. The V gene's germline CDR1 is SQVTM and CDR2 ANQGSEA. The CDR3 extends over 13 amino acids. Between the trimmed V and J ends, which lost 3 bases and 7 bases, there was a span of 13 bases. The CDR3: CSVDMGAGQPQHF. The CDR3 DNA is TGCAGCGTTGATATGGGAGCGGGGCAGCCCCAGCATTTT.

The gene calls are TRBV2 and TRBJ2-7, with D perhaps TRBD1 (6 bases). This CDR3 contains 13 residues. Germline V CDR1 and CDR2: SNHLY, FYNNEI. The germline V and J ends were trimmed by 8 bases and 2 bases, with 13 bases remaining between them. The CDR3 region is CASERGGTYEQYF. The CDR3 coding sequence is TGTGCCAGCGAGAGAGGGGGAACCTACGAGCAGTACTTC.

The rearrangement uses TRBV5-1 and TRBJ1-4, with 10 bases lining up with TRBD1. Germline assignment: CDR1 SGHRS and CDR2 YFSETQ. V lost 3 bases, J lost 8 bases, and 7 bases stayed unmatched. This CDR3 has 15 residues. For the CDR3, the DNA is TGCGCCAGCAGCTCCCGGACAGGGGGGCTAGAAAAACTGTTTTTT. Its protein product is CASSSRTGGLEKLFF.

The chain recombines TRBV28 with TRBJ2-3; 8 bases agree with TRBD2. The CDR3 extends over 14 amino acids. Trimming at V came to 2 bases and at J to 3 bases, leaving 1 base not matched to a gene. Germline V gene data show CDR1 as MDHEN and CDR2 as SYDVKM. The CDR3 loop reads CASSLAGGTDTQYF. CDR3 coding DNA: TGTGCCAGCAGTTTAGCGGGAGGAACAGATACGCAGTATTTT.

V is TRBV27 and J is TRBJ1-2, with 9 bases that match TRBD1. CDR1 and CDR2 from the germline V gene are MNHEY and SMNVEV (reference sequence). With V trimmed by 4 bases and J by 2 bases, 2 bases remained unmatched. The CDR3 loop spans 14 amino acids. CDR3 sequence (DNA): TGTGCCAGCAGTTCCGGGACAGGGAACTATGGCTACACCTTC. Its protein is CASSSGTGNYGYTF.

This chain uses TRBV5-5 with TRBJ2-3, with 11 bases aligning to TRBD2. CDR3 length: 15 residues. CDR1 is SGHKS and CDR2 is YYEKEE in the germline V gene (reference sequence). J lost 3 bases, V lost 4 bases, and 4 bases had no gene match. CDR3 in DNA: TGTGCCAGCAGCCGACTAGCGGGATTAACAGATACGCAGTATTTT. It is translated as CASSRLAGLTDTQYF.

This chain joins TRBV15 and TRBJ1-5; D possibly corresponds to TRBD1 (6 bases). The CDR3 runs 17 residues. The germline CDR1 and CDR2 sequences are LNHNV and YYDKDF (reference sequence). V was clipped by 2 bases and J by 0 bases, with 14 bases between them. The CDR3 DNA is TGTGCCACCAGCAGACGACAGGCACTCTTTAGCAATCAGCCCCAGCATTTT. Its protein is CATSRRQALFSNQPQHF.

The chain employs TRBV5-1 and TRBJ2-2, with 8 bases identical to TRBD1. Losses at the gene ends were 4 bases for V and 0 bases for J; bases not matched to a gene: 5. Per the germline V gene, CDR1 is SGHRS and CDR2 is YFSETQ. The CDR3 extends over 16 amino acids. CDR3 DNA: TGCGCCAGCAGCCTAGGGGACAGGCCGAACACCGGGGAGCTGTTTTTT. Amino acids: CASSLGDRPNTGELFF.

The chain is built from TRBV6-1 and TRBJ1-5; D may be TRBD1 (6 bases). From germline, CDR1 is MNHNS and CDR2 SASEGT. CDR3 length: 14 residues. V was trimmed by 6 bases and J by 2 bases, leaving 11 bases between them. The CDR3 reads CASRLGARNQPQHF. For the CDR3, the DNA is TGTGCCAGCAGACTGGGGGCACGCAATCAGCCCCAGCATTTT.

This clone was picked up a small number of times. DNA for the CDR3: TGTGCCAGCAGTTTTAGACAGCCCACTGAAGCTTTCTTT. Its translation is CASSFRQPTEAFF. The chain carries TRBV27 and TRBJ1-1; D might be TRBD1 (5 bases). The V end lost 3 bases, the J end lost 4 bases, and 9 bases lay between the germline ends. Germline-derived CDR1 and CDR2 are MNHEY and SMNVEV (reference sequence). The CDR3 length is 13 residues.